This T cell receptor beta chain was sequenced for a study of cytomegalovirus exposure and HLA in healthy donors. The study, taken as a whole, reports: Compared with the roughly 670-donor mean, an Asian-associated ancestry cluster reportedly had fewer N-insertions, according to a later analysis. When presence/absence was analysed, sequencing depth was taken to be roughly uniform across donors.

The PCR used 60 Vbeta and 13 Jbeta primers. TCRdb's table, derived via immunoSEQ multiplex PCR, lists solely in-frame clones and lacks some. This sample yields approximately 110,000 clones, of which approximately 66% are seen a single time; approximately 11% belongs to the top ten. CDR3 length: 16 amino acids. Germline CDR1 and CDR2: MDHEN and SYDVKM. V lost 1 base and J lost 4; bases outside the gene matches: 5. In its sample, this clone is medium-sized. Antigen unknown. This TCR was recovered from a man aged 35 to 55 in good health and CMV-seropositive. The sample consisted of PBMCs. The gene calls are TRBV28 and TRBJ1-2, with 11 bases lining up with TRBD1. The CDR3 sequence is CASSLLDRGHPYGYTF. The CDR3, as DNA: TGTGCCAGCAGTTTATTGGACAGGGGGCACCCCTATGGCTACACCTTC.